The T cell receptor (beta chain) described here comes from a study of naive and memory T cell subsets. Remarks on this clonotype: Its antigen remains unidentified.

An equimolar mix of two oligonucleotides served as the beta constant-region primer for TRBC1 and TRBC2. A single record per CDR3 protein comes from TCRdb applying MiXCR to the UMI-ligation and nested PCR reads. Here the sample spans roughly 27,000 distinct CDR3 sequences, around a tenth being singletons. V lost 5 bases, J lost 1 base, and 12 bases lay in between. Germline assignment: CDR1 MNHEY and CDR2 SMNVEV (reference sequence). The CDR3 has 14 amino acids. Findings of the study overall: There was no ground truth to check naive and memory subset results.

CD4+ T cell IFNgamma after overnight CMV lysate exposure gave donor CMV status. EMRA cells were CD45RA+CD27-, and effector memory cells CD45RA-CD27-. The receptor comes from a human donor in good health. The chain carries TRBV27 and TRBJ2-7; perhaps D is TRBD1 or TRBD2 (5 bases each). The source material was effector memory CD4+ T cells from blood. Indicated subset: effector memory, CD45RA- CD27-. As DNA, the CDR3 is TGTGCCAGCAGTCCCCGGGGCTCGTCCTACGAGCAGTACTTC. The encoded protein is CASSPRGSSYEQYF.